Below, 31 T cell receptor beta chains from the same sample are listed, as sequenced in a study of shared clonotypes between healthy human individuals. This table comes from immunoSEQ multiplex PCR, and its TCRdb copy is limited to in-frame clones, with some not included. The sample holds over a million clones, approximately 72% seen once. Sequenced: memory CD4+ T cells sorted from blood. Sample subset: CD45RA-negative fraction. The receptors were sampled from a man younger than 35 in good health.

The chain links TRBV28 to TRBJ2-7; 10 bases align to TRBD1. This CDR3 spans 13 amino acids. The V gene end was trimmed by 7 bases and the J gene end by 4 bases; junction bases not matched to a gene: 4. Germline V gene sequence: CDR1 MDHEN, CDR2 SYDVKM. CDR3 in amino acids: CASIPGQGYEQYF. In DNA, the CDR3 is TGTGCCAGCATACCGGGACAGGGGTACGAGCAGTACTTC.

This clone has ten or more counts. CDR3 nucleotides: TGTGCCAGCAAGAACAGGGACGTCTCATATGGCTACACCTTC. Its translation: CASKNRDVSYGYTF. The V gene is TRBV2, the J gene TRBJ1-2, with a weak D call TRBD1 (6 bases). V was clipped by 7 bases and J by 5 bases, with 17 bases between them. Germline assignment: CDR1 SNHLY and CDR2 FYNNEI. CDR3 size: 14 residues. Full variable domain (missing parts from reference TRBV2 and TRBJ1-2): EPEVTQTPSHQVTQMGQEVILRCVPISNHLYFYWYRQILGQKVEFLVSFYNNEISEKSEIFDDQFSVERPDGSNFTLKIRSTKLEDSAMYFCASKNRDVSYGYTFGSGTRLTVV.

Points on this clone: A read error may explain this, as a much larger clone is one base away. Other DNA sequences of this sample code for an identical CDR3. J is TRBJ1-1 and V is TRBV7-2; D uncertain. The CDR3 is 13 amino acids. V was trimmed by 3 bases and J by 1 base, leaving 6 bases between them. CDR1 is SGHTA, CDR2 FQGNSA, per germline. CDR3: CASSLGRNTEAFF. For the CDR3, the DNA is TGTGCCAGCAGCTTGGGGAGGAACACTGAAGCTTTCTTT.

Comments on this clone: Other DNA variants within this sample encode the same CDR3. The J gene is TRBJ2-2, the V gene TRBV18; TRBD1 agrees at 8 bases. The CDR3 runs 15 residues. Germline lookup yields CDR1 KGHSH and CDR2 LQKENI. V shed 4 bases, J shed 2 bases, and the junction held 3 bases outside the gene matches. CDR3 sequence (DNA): TGTGCCAGCTCACTGGGGACAGGCAACACCGGGGAGCTGTTTTTT. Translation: CASSLGTGNTGELFF.

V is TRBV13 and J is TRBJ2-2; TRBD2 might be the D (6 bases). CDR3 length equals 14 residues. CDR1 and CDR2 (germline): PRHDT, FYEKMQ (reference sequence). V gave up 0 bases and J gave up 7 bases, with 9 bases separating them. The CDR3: CASSLGYGGGELFF. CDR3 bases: TGTGCCAGCAGCTTAGGCTACGGGGGCGGGGAGCTGTTTTTT. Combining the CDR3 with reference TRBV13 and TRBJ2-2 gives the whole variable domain AAGVIQSPRHLIKEKRETATLKCYPIPRHDTVYWYQQGPGQDPQFLISFYEKMQSDKGSIPDRFSAQQFSDYHSELNMSSLELGDSALYFCASSLGYGGGELFFGEGSRLTVL.

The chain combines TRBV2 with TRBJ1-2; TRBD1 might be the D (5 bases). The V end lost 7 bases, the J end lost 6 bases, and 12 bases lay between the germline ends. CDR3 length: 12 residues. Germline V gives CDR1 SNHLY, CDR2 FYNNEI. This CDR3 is CASTGGADGYTF. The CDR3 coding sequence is TGTGCCAGCACCGGCGGGGCAGATGGCTACACCTTC. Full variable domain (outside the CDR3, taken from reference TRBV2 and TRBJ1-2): EPEVTQTPSHQVTQMGQEVILRCVPISNHLYFYWYRQILGQKVEFLVSFYNNEISEKSEIFDDQFSVERPDGSNFTLKIRSTKLEDSAMYFCASTGGADGYTFGSGTRLTVV.

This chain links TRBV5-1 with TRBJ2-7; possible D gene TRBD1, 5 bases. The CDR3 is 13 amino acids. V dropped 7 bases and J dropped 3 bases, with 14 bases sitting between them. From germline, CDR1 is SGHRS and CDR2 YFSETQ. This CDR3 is CASAPQGNYEQYF. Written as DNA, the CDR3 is TGCGCCAGCGCACCTCAGGGAAACTACGAGCAGTACTTC.

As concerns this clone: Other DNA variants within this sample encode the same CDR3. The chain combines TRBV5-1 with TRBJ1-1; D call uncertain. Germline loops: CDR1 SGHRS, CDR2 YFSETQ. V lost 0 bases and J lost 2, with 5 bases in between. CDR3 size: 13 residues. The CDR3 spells CASSLGGNTEAFF. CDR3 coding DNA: TGCGCCAGCAGCTTGGGCGGTAACACTGAAGCTTTCTTT.

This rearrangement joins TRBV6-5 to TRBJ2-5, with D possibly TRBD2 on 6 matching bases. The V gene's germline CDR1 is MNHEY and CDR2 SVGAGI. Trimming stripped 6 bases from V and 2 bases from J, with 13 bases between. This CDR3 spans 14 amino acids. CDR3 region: CASSTGTLQETQYF. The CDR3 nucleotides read TGTGCCAGCAGCACCGGGACTCTGCAAGAGACCCAGTACTTC.

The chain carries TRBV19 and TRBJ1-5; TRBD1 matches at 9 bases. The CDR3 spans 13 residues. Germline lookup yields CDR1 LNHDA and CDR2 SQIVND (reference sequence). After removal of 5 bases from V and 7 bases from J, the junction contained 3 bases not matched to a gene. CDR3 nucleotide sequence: TGTGCCAGTAGTGAACAGGGGGCCCAGCCCCAGCATTTT. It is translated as CASSEQGAQPQHF.

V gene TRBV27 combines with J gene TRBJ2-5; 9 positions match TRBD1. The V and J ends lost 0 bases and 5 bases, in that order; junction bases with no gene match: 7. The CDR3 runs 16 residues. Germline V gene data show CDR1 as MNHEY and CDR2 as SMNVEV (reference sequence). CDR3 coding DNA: TGTGCCAGCAGTTTATCACCACAGGGGGCAGGGGAGACCCAGTACTTC. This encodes CASSLSPQGAGETQYF.

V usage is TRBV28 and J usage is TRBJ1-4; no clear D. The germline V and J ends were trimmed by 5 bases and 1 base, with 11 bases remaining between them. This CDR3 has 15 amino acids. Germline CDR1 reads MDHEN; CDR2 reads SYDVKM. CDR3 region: CASSRRRITNEKLFF. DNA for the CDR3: TGTGCCAGCAGTCGTCGACGGATAACTAATGAAAAACTGTTTTTT.

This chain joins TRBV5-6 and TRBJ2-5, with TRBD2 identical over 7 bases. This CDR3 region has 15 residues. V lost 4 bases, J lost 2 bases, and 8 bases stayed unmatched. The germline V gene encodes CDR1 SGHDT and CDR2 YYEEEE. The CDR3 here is CASSVGLVGQETQYF. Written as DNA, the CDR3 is TGTGCCAGCAGCGTCGGACTAGTTGGGCAAGAGACCCAGTACTTC.

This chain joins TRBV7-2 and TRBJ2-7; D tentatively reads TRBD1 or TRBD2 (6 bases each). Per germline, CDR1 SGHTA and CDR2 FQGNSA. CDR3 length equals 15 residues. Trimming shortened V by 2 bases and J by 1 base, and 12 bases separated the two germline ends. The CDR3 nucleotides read TGTGCCAGCAGCTTAACTCCGGGGGCGTCCTACGAGCAGTACTTC. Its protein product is CASSLTPGASYEQYF.

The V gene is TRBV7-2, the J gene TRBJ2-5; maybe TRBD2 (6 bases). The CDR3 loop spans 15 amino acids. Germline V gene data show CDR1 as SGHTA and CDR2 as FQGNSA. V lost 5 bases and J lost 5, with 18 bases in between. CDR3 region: CASSRGLAPGETQYF. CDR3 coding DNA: TGTGCCAGCAGCCGGGGACTCGCCCCCGGGGAGACCCAGTACTTC. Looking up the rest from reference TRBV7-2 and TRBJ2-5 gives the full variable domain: GAGVSQSPSNKVTEKGKDVELRCDPISGHTALYWYRQSLGQGLEFLIYFQGNSAPDKSGLPSDRFSAERTGGSVSTLTIQRTQQEDSAVYLCASSRGLAPGETQYFGPGTRLLVL.

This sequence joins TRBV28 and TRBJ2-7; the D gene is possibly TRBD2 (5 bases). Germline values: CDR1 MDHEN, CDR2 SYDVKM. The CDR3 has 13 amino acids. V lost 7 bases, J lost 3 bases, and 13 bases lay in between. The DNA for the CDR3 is TGTGCCAGCACAGGACTCATATACTACGAGCAGTACTTC. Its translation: CASTGLIYYEQYF. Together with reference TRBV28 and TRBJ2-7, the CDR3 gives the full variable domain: DVKVTQSSRYLVKRTGEKVFLECVQDMDHENMFWYRQDPGLGLRLIYFSYDVKMKEKGDIPEGYSVSREKKERFSLILESASTNQTSMYLCASTGLIYYEQYFGPGTRLTVT.

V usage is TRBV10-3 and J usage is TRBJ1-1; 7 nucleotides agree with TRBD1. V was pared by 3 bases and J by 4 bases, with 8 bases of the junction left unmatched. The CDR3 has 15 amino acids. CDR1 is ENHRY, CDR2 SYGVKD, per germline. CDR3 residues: CAISDKPGQRTEAFF. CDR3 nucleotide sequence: TGTGCCATCAGTGATAAACCGGGACAGCGCACTGAAGCTTTCTTT.

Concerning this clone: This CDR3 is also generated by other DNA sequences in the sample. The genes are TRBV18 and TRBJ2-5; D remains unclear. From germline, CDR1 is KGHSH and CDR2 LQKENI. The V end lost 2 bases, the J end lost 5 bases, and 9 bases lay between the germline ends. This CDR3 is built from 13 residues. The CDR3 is CASSPGLGETQYF. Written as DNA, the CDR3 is TGTGCCAGCTCACCAGGATTAGGTGAGACCCAGTACTTC.

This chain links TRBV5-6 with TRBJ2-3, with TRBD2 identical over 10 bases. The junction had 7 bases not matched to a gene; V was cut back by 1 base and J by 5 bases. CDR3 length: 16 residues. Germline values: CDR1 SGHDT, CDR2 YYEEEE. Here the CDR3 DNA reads TGTGCCAGCAGCTTGCGGCTAGCGGGAGTGTTAGATACGCAGTATTTT. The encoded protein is CASSLRLAGVLDTQYF.

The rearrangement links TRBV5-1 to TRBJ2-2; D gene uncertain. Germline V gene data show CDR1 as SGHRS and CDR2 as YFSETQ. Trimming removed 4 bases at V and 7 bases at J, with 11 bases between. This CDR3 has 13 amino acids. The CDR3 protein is CASSQDWGGELFF. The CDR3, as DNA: TGCGCCAGCAGCCAAGACTGGGGCGGGGAGCTGTTTTTT.

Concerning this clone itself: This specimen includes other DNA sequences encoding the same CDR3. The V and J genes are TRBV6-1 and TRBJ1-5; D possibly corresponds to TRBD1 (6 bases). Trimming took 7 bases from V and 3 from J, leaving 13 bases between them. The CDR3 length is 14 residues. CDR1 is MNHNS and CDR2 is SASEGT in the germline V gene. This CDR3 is CASTGAGNNQPQHF. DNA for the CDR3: TGTGCCAGCACGGGGGCTGGAAACAATCAGCCCCAGCATTTT.

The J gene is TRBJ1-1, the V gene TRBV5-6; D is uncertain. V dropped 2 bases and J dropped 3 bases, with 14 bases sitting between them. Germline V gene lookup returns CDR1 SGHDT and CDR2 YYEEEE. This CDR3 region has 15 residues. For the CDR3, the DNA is TGTGCCAGCAGCTTTTTAAGGGTTTCGCACACTGAAGCTTTCTTT. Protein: CASSFLRVSHTEAFF. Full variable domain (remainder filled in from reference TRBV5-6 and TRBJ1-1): DAGVTQSPTHLIKTRGQQVTLRCSPKSGHDTVSWYQQALGQGPQFIFQYYEEEERQRGNFPDRFSGHQFPNYSSELNVNALLLGDSALYLCASSFLRVSHTEAFFGQGTRLTVV.

CDR3 DNA: TGTGCCAGCAGCCCTTTCTGGGACAGCCTAGGGAATGAGCAGTTCTTC. This gives the protein CASSPFWDSLGNEQFF. The V call is TRBV9, the J call TRBJ2-1; 7 nucleotides match TRBD1. The V gene end was trimmed by 4 bases and the J gene end by 7 bases; junction bases not matched to a gene: 14. Germline CDR1 reads SGDLS; CDR2 reads YYNGEE. The CDR3 consists of 16 residues.

In DNA, the CDR3 is TGTGCCAGCTCACCAGGGTTAAGGTCCTACGAGCAGTACTTC. It yields the protein CASSPGLRSYEQYF. V is TRBV18 and J is TRBJ2-7, with D hard to call. Germline assignment: CDR1 KGHSH and CDR2 LQKENI. The CDR3 extends over 14 amino acids. V dropped 2 bases and J dropped 1 base, with 9 bases sitting between them.

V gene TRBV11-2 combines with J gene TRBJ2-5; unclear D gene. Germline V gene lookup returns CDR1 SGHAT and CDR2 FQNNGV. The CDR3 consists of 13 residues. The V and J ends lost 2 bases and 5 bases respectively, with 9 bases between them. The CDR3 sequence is CASSLRVLETQYF. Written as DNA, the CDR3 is TGTGCCAGCAGCTTAAGGGTGCTTGAGACCCAGTACTTC. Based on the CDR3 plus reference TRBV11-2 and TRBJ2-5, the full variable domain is EAGVAQSPRYKIIEKRQSVAFWCNPISGHATLYWYQQILGQGPKLLIQFQNNGVVDDSQLPKDRFSAERLKGVDSTLKIQPAKLEDSAVYLCASSLRVLETQYFGPGTRLLVL.

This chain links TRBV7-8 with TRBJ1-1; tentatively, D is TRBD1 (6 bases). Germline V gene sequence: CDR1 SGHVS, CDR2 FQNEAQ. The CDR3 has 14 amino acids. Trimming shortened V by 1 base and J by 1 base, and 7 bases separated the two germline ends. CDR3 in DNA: TGTGCCAGCAGCTTAGTACAGGGGAACACTGAAGCTTTCTTT. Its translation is CASSLVQGNTEAFF. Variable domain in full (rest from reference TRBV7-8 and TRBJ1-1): GAGVSQSPRYKVAKRGQDVALRCDPISGHVSLFWYQQALGQGPEFLTYFQNEAQLDKSGLPSDRFFAERPEGSVSTLKIQRTQQEDSAVYLCASSLVQGNTEAFFGQGTRLTVV.

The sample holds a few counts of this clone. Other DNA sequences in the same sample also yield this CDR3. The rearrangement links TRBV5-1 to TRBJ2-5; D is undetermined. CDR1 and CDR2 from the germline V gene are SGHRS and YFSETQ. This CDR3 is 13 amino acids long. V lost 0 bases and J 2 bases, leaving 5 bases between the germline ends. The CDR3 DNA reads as TGCGCCAGCAGCTTGGGTGGACAAGAGACCCAGTACTTC. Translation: CASSLGGQETQYF.

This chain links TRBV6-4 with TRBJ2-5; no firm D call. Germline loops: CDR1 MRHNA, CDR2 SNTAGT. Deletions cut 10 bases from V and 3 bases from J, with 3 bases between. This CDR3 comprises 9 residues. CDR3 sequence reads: CANKETQYF. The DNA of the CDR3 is TGTGCCAATAAAGAGACCCAGTACTTC.

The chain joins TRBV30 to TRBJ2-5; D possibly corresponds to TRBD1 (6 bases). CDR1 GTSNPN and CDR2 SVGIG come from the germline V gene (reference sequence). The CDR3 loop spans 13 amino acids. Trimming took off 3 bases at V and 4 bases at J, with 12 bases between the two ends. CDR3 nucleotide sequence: TGTGCCTGGAGCAGGGGTCTTGGAGAGACCCAGTACTTC. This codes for CAWSRGLGETQYF.

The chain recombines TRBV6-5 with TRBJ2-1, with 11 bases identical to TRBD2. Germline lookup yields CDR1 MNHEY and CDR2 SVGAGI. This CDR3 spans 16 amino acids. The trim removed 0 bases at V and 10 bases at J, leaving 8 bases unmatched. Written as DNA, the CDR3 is TGTGCCAGCAGTTACTCTAGCGGGGGGGCCTTTAAGGAGCAGTTCTTC. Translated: CASSYSSGGAFKEQFF.

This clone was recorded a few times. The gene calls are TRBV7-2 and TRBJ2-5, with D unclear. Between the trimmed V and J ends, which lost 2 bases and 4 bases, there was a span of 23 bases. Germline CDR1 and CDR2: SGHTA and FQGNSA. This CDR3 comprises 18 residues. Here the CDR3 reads CASSLSYSGSRTGETQYF. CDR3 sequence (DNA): TGTGCCAGCAGCTTAAGTTACTCCGGCAGTAGGACGGGAGAGACCCAGTACTTC. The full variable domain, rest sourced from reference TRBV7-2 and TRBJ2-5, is GAGVSQSPSNKVTEKGKDVELRCDPISGHTALYWYRQSLGQGLEFLIYFQGNSAPDKSGLPSDRFSAERTGGSVSTLTIQRTQQEDSAVYLCASSLSYSGSRTGETQYFGPGTRLLVL.